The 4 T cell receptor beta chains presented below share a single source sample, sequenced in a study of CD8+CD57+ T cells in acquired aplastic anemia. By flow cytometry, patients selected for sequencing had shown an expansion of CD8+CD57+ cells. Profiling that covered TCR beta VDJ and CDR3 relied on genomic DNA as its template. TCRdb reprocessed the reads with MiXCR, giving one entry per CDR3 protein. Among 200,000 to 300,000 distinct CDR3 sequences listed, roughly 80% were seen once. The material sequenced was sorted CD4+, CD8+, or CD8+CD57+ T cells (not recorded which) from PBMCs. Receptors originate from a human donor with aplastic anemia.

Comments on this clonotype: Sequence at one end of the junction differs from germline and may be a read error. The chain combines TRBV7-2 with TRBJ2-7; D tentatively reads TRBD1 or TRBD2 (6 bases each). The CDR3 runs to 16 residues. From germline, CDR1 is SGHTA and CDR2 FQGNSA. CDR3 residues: CASSLAGARGTQYQYF. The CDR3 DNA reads TGTGCCAGCAGCCTAGCAGGGGCTCGCGGGACTCAGTATCAGTACTTC.

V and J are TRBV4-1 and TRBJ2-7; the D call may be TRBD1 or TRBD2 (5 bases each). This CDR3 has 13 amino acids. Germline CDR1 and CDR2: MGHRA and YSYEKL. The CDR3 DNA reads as TGCGGTACGGATGGGGGACCTTCCTACGAGCAGTACGTC. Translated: CGTDGGPSYEQYV.

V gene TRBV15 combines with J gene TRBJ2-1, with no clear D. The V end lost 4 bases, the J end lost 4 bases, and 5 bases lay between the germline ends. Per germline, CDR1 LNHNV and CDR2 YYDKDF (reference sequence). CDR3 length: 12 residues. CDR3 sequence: CATSKVYNEQFF. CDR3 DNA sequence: TGTGCCACCAGCAAGGTTTACAATGAGCAGTTCTTC. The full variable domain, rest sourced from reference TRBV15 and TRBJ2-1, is DAMVIQNPRYQVTQFGKPVTLSCSQTLNHNVMYWYQQKSSQAPKLLFHYYDKDFNNEADTPDNFQSRRPNTSFCFLDIRSPGLGDTAMYLCATSKVYNEQFFGPGTRLTVL.

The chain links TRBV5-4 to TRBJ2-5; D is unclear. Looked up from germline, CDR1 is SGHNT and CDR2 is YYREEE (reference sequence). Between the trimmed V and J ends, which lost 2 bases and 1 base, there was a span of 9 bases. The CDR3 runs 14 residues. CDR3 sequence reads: CASSFVSSQETQYF. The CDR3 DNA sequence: TGTGCCAGCAGCTTTGTGTCCAGCCAAGAGACCCAGTACTTC.